These T cell receptor beta chains were read from a single sample in a study of response to subunit inactivated influenza vaccine. TCRdb itself ran the RT-PCR reads through MiXCR, one entry per CDR3 protein. The table includes a few hundred thousand distinct CDR3 sequences, 20% to 25% detected once. The sequences come from PBMCs from blood, collected about 19 months after vaccination. These receptors all come from a man aged 50-75 years who received an inactivated influenza vaccine. Both conserved end residues are part of each CDR3. The D gene is left open where the match is weak. Size is omitted from some rows. Given values are once, few, many or a class for expanded clones.

d_call	v_call	j_call	clone_size	cdr3_nt	cdr3_aa
NA	TRBV5-1	TRBJ2-2	few	TGCGCCAGCAGCTTGGCCAGGGGCGGTTCCACCGGGGAGCTGTTTTTT	CASSLARGGSTGELFF
NA	TRBV7-9	TRBJ1-5	few	TGTGCCAGCAGCCGCGGAGGGCGGCGGGGTCAGCCCCAGCATTTT	CASSRGGRRGQPQHF
NA	TRBV29-1	TRBJ1-1	many	TGCAGCGCTGATATTACCGCCCAGGGTGAAGCTTTCTTT	CSADITAQGEAFF
NA	TRBV10-3	TRBJ1-1	NA	TGTGCCATCACCCCCGAAAGTGTACGCACTGAAGCTTTCTTT	CAITPESVRTEAFF
TRBD1	TRBV6-2/TRBV6-3	TRBJ1-6	NA	TGTGCCAGCACCTCGGACAGGGGAGGAGGTTCACCCCTCCACTTT	CASTSDRGGGSPLHF
TRBD1	TRBV7-9	TRBJ2-5	NA	TGTGCCAGCAGCCGCACAGGGGCGGAGACCCAGTACTTC	CASSRTGAETQYF
NA	TRBV5-1	TRBJ2-7	NA	TGCGCCAGCAGCATGAGCAGGGGTCGCGAGCAGTACTTC	CASSMSRGREQYF
NA	TRBV29-1	TRBJ1-1	many	TGCAGCGTTAAAGGCGGGGCCCATGAAGCTTTCTTT	CSVKGGAHEAFF
NA	TRBV2	TRBJ2-7	NA	TGTGCCAGCAGGAACCAGATGGGGCGCAGCGAGCAGTACTTC	CASRNQMGRSEQYF
TRBD1	TRBV7-2	TRBJ1-4	many	TGTGCCAGCAGCCTATTGACAGGGCATGAAAAACTGTTTTTT	CASSLLTGHEKLFF
TRBD2	TRBV11-2	TRBJ2-3	NA	TGTGCCAGCAGCTCTCCCGGGACTAGCGGGAGGATCAGCACAGATACGCAGTATTTT	CASSSPGTSGRISTDTQYF
NA	TRBV7-8	TRBJ2-5	few	TGTGCCAGCAGCTTAGAAGTGAGCAGGGCGGAGTACTTC	CASSLEVSRAEYF
NA	TRBV7-2	TRBJ1-4	NA	TGTGCCAGCAGCCCAGGGACCCGACTAGCCGAAAAACTGTTTTTT	CASSPGTRLAEKLFF
TRBD1	TRBV2	TRBJ2-5	NA	TGTGCCAGCAGTGAAAGGACAGGAAGAGATGCCCAGTACTTC	CASSERTGRDAQYF
NA	TRBV5-4	TRBJ1-1	few	TGTGCCAGCAGCACCCTAAGCGGGGTAGAGGCTGAAGCTTTCTTT	CASSTLSGVEAEAFF
NA	TRBV4-1	TRBJ2-6	NA	TGCGCCAGCAGCATCCGGGGCGGGGTCCAAGTCTCTGGGGCCAACGTCCTGACTTTC	CASSIRGGVQVSGANVLTF
NA	TRBV18	TRBJ1-3	once	TGTGCCAGCTCACCACGGGACCCAAGCTCTGGAAACACCATATATTTT	CASSPRDPSSGNTIYF
NA	TRBV4-2	TRBJ2-4	NA	TGTGCCAGCAGCCAAGACAAAAGTGGGATTCAGTACTTC	CASSQDKSGIQYF
TRBD1	TRBV20-1	TRBJ1-2	few	TGCAGTGCTATACAGGGGAGGAGTGGCTACACCTTC	CSAIQGRSGYTF
NA	TRBV19	TRBJ1-3	NA	TGTGCCAGTAGAAAGACGGCGGGTGGAAACACCATATATTTT	CASRKTAGGNTIYF
TRBD1	TRBV6-1	TRBJ2-3	NA	TGTGCCAGCACCTTGGGGACAGTTTTTATTTATTCTACAGATACGCAGTATTTT	CASTLGTVFIYSTDTQYF
NA	TRBV11-1	TRBJ1-2	NA	TGTGCCAGCAGCTTAGAGTCGGGACTGCCGCCCGTGAACTATGGCTACACCTTC	CASSLESGLPPVNYGYTF
TRBD1	TRBV28	TRBJ2-5	NA	TGTGCCAGCAGCCCACTTGGGACAGGGGACCAAGAGACCCAGTACTTC	CASSPLGTGDQETQYF
NA	TRBV28	TRBJ2-7	NA	TGTGCCAGCAGTTTATCCCCGGGCCAAGGCGAGCAGTACTTC	CASSLSPGQGEQYF
TRBD2	TRBV4-3	TRBJ2-7	NA	TGCGCCAGCAGCCGAGAGGTCGGACTAGCGGGGGTTAGCTCCTACGAGCAGTACTTC	CASSREVGLAGVSSYEQYF
TRBD1	TRBV7-2	TRBJ1-5	few	TGTGCCAGCAGCTTGTTCGGACAGGGCCTCAATCAGCCCCAGCATTTT	CASSLFGQGLNQPQHF
NA	TRBV6-1	TRBJ1-5	NA	TGTGCCAGCAGTCCTGGGACCCAATGGTTAGTGGGAAGTCAGCCCCAGCATTTT	CASSPGTQWLVGSQPQHF
TRBD2	TRBV20-1	TRBJ2-1	NA	TGCAGTGCTAGAGGGGGGACTAGCGGTACCTACAATGAGCAGTTCTTC	CSARGGTSGTYNEQFF
TRBD1	TRBV6-4	TRBJ1-6	NA	TGTGCCAGCAGTGACGGCAGGGGGAACAATTCACCCCTCCACTTT	CASSDGRGNNSPLHF
NA	TRBV27	TRBJ2-7	NA	TGTGCCAGCAGTTTTCAGGGCTCTGCTGGGGAGCAGTACTTC	CASSFQGSAGEQYF
NA	TRBV9	TRBJ1-1	NA	TGTGCCAGCAGCGCCGATTACACTGAAGCTTTCTTT	CASSADYTEAFF
NA	TRBV5-6	TRBJ1-2	NA	TGTGCCAGCGAAAAGTTTTGGGGCTACACCTTC	CASEKFWGYTF
TRBD2	TRBV15	TRBJ2-3	NA	TGTGCCACCAGCAGAGGGGCCACGGGGGGGGTGGCGCAGTATTTT	CATSRGATGGVAQYF
NA	TRBV20-1	TRBJ1-5	few	TGCAGTGCTTCGGGCTTTAAGGGTATGAAATGGCCCCAGCATTTT	CSASGFKGMKWPQHF
NA	TRBV19	TRBJ2-4	once	TGTGCCAGTAGTACGGACACATTTGGGCGTGGAAACATTCAGTACTTC	CASSTDTFGRGNIQYF
TRBD1	TRBV28	TRBJ2-7	NA	TGTGCCAGCACGAGGGGACAGGGGGCCCCCTACGAGCAGTACTTC	CASTRGQGAPYEQYF